The 9 T cell receptor beta chains below were found in one sample sequenced in a study of T cells after yellow fever vaccination. Via MiXCR, TCRdb re-called the 5' RACE reads, giving one row per CDR3 protein. This sample has about 360,000 distinct CDR3 sequences, with under 7.5% found just once. The sequences come from PBMCs, collected 5 days after the yellow fever booster vaccination. These receptors were taken from a man aged 30 to 45 who received the YFV17D yellow fever vaccine.

A few counts support this clonotype. The chain joins TRBV7-9 to TRBJ1-5, with a possible D match to TRBD1 (6 bases). Germline CDR1 SEHNR, CDR2 FQNEAQ (reference sequence). This CDR3 is built from 14 residues. V lost 5 bases and J lost 6, with 14 bases in between. CDR3 residues: CASSPGDGFQPQHF. Written as DNA, the CDR3 is TGTGCCAGCAGCCCAGGGGACGGATTTCAGCCCCAGCATTTT.

There are many counts of this clonotype. The V call is TRBV27, the J call TRBJ2-7; the match to TRBD2 covers 8 bases. The germline V gene has CDR1 MNHEY and CDR2 SMNVEV (reference sequence). The CDR3 is made up of 14 amino acids. Germline trimming cut 3 bases from V and 4 bases from J; bases unmatched to any gene: 5. CDR3 sequence: CASSFSGRSYEQYF. CDR3 DNA sequence: TGTGCCAGCAGTTTCAGCGGGAGAAGTTACGAGCAGTACTTC.

This clonotype was counted at least ten times. The rearrangement links TRBV5-1 to TRBJ2-3; maybe TRBD2 (5 bases). Trimming took off 1 base at V and 0 bases at J, with 18 bases between the two ends. The CDR3 is 18 amino acids. Germline values: CDR1 SGHRS, CDR2 YFSETQ. The CDR3 protein is CASSLFVRGSLSTDTQYF. CDR3 sequence (DNA): TGCGCCAGCAGCTTGTTCGTTCGCGGGTCCTTAAGCACAGATACGCAGTATTTT. Variable domain in full (rest from reference TRBV5-1 and TRBJ2-3): KAGVTQTPRYLIKTRGQQVTLSCSPISGHRSVSWYQQTPGQGLQFLFEYFSETQRNKGNFPGRFSGRQFSNSRSEMNVSTLELGDSALYLCASSLFVRGSLSTDTQYFGPGTRLTVL.

At least ten counts were recorded for this clonotype. The chain couples TRBV18 to TRBJ2-4; a weak D match, TRBD2 (5 bases). Per germline, CDR1 KGHSH and CDR2 LQKENI. This CDR3 has 13 residues. Trimming shortened V by 3 bases and J by 7 bases, and 10 bases separated the two germline ends. The CDR3 sequence is CASSPPSLNIQYF. The CDR3 region has the DNA TGTGCCAGCTCACCTCCTAGCTTGAACATTCAGTACTTC.

This clonotype was seen at least ten times. The chain has TRBV7-8 and TRBJ2-1, with D perhaps TRBD1 (5 bases). Trimming took off 5 bases at V and 12 bases at J, with 14 bases between the two ends. Germline CDR1 and CDR2: SGHVS and FQNEAQ. The CDR3 loop spans 12 amino acids. CDR3 protein: CASSPGRGTQFF. The CDR3 DNA sequence: TGTGCCAGCAGCCCGGGTAGGGGTACGCAGTTCTTC.

This clonotype came up many times. V usage is TRBV6-2 or TRBV6-3 and J usage is TRBJ2-1; no clear D. The CDR3 is 15 amino acids. Per germline, CDR1 MNHEY and CDR2 SVGEGT. V lost 2 bases, J lost 2 bases, and 10 bases lay in between. The CDR3 spells CASSYADVAYNEQFF. The CDR3 DNA reads TGTGCCAGCAGTTACGCGGACGTGGCCTACAATGAGCAGTTCTTC.

This chain connects TRBV18 to TRBJ2-7; D may be TRBD1 (5 bases). CDR3 length equals 14 residues. Trimming took 3 bases from V and 2 from J, leaving 11 bases between them. Per the germline V gene, CDR1 is KGHSH and CDR2 is LQKENI. CDR3 in amino acids: CASSPSTVPYEQYF. The CDR3 DNA sequence: TGTGCCAGCTCACCTTCGACAGTTCCCTACGAGCAGTACTTC.

The chain links TRBV5-1 to TRBJ2-1; 8 bases agree with TRBD2. CDR1 and CDR2 from the germline V gene are SGHRS and YFSETQ. The CDR3 covers 16 residues. V lost 0 bases, J lost 4 bases, and 6 bases stayed unmatched. CDR3 DNA sequence: TGCGCCAGCAGCTTGGTAGTTAGCGGGGAATACAATGAGCAGTTCTTC. It encodes CASSLVVSGEYNEQFF.

The chain joins TRBV24-1 to TRBJ1-2, with a weak D call TRBD1 (5 bases). The CDR3 covers 14 residues. Germline CDR1 and CDR2: KGHDR and SFDVKD. V was cut by 2 bases and J by 10 bases, with 16 bases left in between. The CDR3 DNA is TGTGCCACCAGTGATTCTAGACAGCTCTCGGCCTACACCTTC. This gives the protein CATSDSRQLSAYTF.